This T cell receptor (beta chain) was identified during a study of T cells after yellow fever vaccination. V was pared by 6 bases and J by 7 bases, with 16 bases between. CDR3 size: 13 residues. The V gene's germline CDR1 is DFQATT and CDR2 SNEGSKA (reference sequence). Each CDR3 protein is one row after TCRdb ran MiXCR on the 5' RACE reads. The sample has 250,000 to 350,000 distinct CDR3 sequences; roughly 7% are singletons. This clonotype showed up just a few times. V and J are TRBV20-1 and TRBJ1-5; D is uncertain. The sample in question was PBMCs, obtained about 41 days after the first yellow fever vaccination. The TCR was taken from a man aged 18 to 30 who received the YFV17D yellow fever vaccine. DNA for the CDR3: TGCAGTGCCCCCCTCGGGGATTACCAGCCCCAGCATTTT. This encodes CSAPLGDYQPQHF.